A selection of T cell receptor beta chains follows, all from one sample in a study of somatic reversion in DOCK8 deficiency. TCRdb processed the multiplex PCR reads anew with MiXCR; each CDR3 protein has one entry. Of under 1,500 distinct CDR3 sequences in the sample, more than 20% are singletons; the top ten hold roughly 82%. The material sequenced was peripheral blood. The origin of the receptors is a human donor with DOCK8 deficiency. Both conserved end residues are part of each CDR3. D genes are given only for firm matches. Where a row states a size, it is once, few, many or the class of an expanded clone; other rows omit it.

TRBV27	-	TRBJ2-2	TRBD2	TGTGCCAGCAGCCTAGTTGGCGGGAGTATAGCGGGGGAGCTGTTTTTT	CASSLVGGSIAGELFF
TRBV10-1	-	TRBJ1-1	-	TGCGCCAGCAGTGGAATGGGTAAGACTGAAGCTTTCTTT	CASSGMGKTEAFF
TRBV7-2	-	TRBJ1-3	TRBD1	TGTGCCAGCAGCATAGTCGGGACAGCTTTCTCTGGAAACACCATATATTTT	CASSIVGTAFSGNTIYF
TRBV20-1	-	TRBJ1-2	-	TGCAGTGCTAGAGATATGCAGGGGTCCCTAGCTAACTATGGCTACACCTTC	CSARDMQGSLANYGYTF
TRBV20-1	few	TRBJ2-7	-	TGCAGTGCTACGGCGCGGGACTACGAGCAGTACTTC	CSATARDYEQYF
TRBV6-1	-	TRBJ2-1	-	TGTGCCAGCACCCACAGGCCTGAAGGAAATGAGCAGTTCTTC	CASTHRPEGNEQFF
TRBV28	few	TRBJ2-7	-	TGTGCCAGCAGTTTATGGATGGCGCAATCCGAGCAGTACTTC	CASSLWMAQSEQYF
TRBV5-1	-	TRBJ2-1	-	TGCGCCAGCAGCTTCGGGCTCACACTATCGTCCTACAATGAGCAGTTCTTC	CASSFGLTLSSYNEQFF
TRBV20-1	-	TRBJ1-2	TRBD1	TGCAGTGCTCCCGTCTCAGGGGGTCCTAACTATGGCTACACCTTC	CSAPVSGGPNYGYTF
TRBV28	-	TRBJ2-1	TRBD2	TGTGCCAGCAGCCGTTTAGCGGGAGGGCGGAATGAGCAGTTCTTC	CASSRLAGGRNEQFF
TRBV28	few	TRBJ2-7	TRBD1	TGTGCCAGCAGGTTACAGGGGTCGTCCTACGAGCAGTACTTC	CASRLQGSSYEQYF
TRBV6-2/TRBV6-3	many	TRBJ2-1	TRBD2	TGTGCCAGCAGGCTATCTAGCGGCAATGAGCAGTTCTTC	CASRLSSGNEQFF
TRBV30	many	TRBJ2-6	-	TGTGCCTGGACTGGTTCCTCTGGGGCCAACGTCCTGACTTTC	CAWTGSSGANVLTF
TRBV5-6	medium-sized	TRBJ1-4	-	TGTGCCAGCAGCTTGGTGCGAGCAACTAATGAAAAACTGTTTTTT	CASSLVRATNEKLFF
TRBV20-1	many	TRBJ1-6	-	TGCAGTGCTAGAGACCTTATGTTGACAGATTATAATTCACCCCTCCACTTT	CSARDLMLTDYNSPLHF
TRBV12-3/TRBV12-4	medium-sized	TRBJ2-7	TRBD2	TGTGCCAGCAGCCCGGAAGCGGGAGTGACCTACGAGCAGTACTTC	CASSPEAGVTYEQYF
TRBV4-2	-	TRBJ2-7	-	TGTGCCAGCAGCCACCCCGACGGTACCTACGAGCAGTACTTC	CASSHPDGTYEQYF
TRBV28	few	TRBJ2-5	-	TGTGCCAGCAGTTCCCTTTGGGGACAAGAGACCCAGTACTTC	CASSSLWGQETQYF
TRBV5-1	medium-sized	TRBJ1-1	-	TGCGCCAGCAGAACAGAAAGGTCCACTGAAGCTTTCTTT	CASRTERSTEAFF
TRBV5-1	medium-sized	TRBJ1-1	-	TGCGCCAGCAGCATGACAGCGAACACTGAAGCTTTCTTT	CASSMTANTEAFF
TRBV3-1	medium-sized	TRBJ1-1	TRBD1	TGTGCCAGCAGCCAACGGACAGGGATTCCCGAAGCTTTCTTT	CASSQRTGIPEAFF
TRBV2	few	TRBJ2-7	TRBD2	TGTGCCAGCACTCCCACAGGACTAGCGGGAGTATACGAGCAGTACTTC	CASTPTGLAGVYEQYF
TRBV12-3/TRBV12-4	medium-sized	TRBJ2-7	-	TGTGCCAGCAGTTTTCGGGGATCCCTCTACGAGCAGTACTTC	CASSFRGSLYEQYF
TRBV19	-	TRBJ2-7	-	TGTGCCAGTAGTACGGTACCCGCCTACGAGCAGTACTTC	CASSTVPAYEQYF
TRBV6-4	-	TRBJ1-1	-	TGTGCCAGCAAGACCTCCGGGACTCTCAACACTGAAGCTTTCTTT	CASKTSGTLNTEAFF
TRBV28	many	TRBJ2-7	-	TGTGCCAGCAGTTTATGGAGGGCAGAACCCTCCGAGCAGTACTTC	CASSLWRAEPSEQYF
TRBV20-1	-	TRBJ1-6	-	TGCAGTGCTAGAGATCGTAGAAACAATAATTCACCCCTCCACTTT	CSARDRRNNNSPLHF
TRBV5-6	hyperexpanded	TRBJ2-2	TRBD2	TGTGCCAGCAGCTTAGTAGGGCTAGCGGACTACACCGGGGAGCTGTTTTTT	CASSLVGLADYTGELFF
TRBV28	-	TRBJ1-2	-	TGCACGAGTGGGGGGCGCAACTATGGCTACACCTTC	CTSGGRNYGYTF
TRBV6-5	-	TRBJ2-7	-	TGTGCCAGCAGCCACGGGGTTACCCACGAGCAGTACTTC	CASSHGVTHEQYF
TRBV7-2	few	TRBJ1-6	TRBD1	TGTGCCAGCAGCTCGGGACAGGGGAATTCACCCCTCCACTTT	CASSSGQGNSPLHF
TRBV5-1	few	TRBJ1-2	-	TGCGCCAGCAGCCCGGACGGGGATGGCTACACCTTC	CASSPDGDGYTF
TRBV15	many	TRBJ1-4	-	TGTGCCACCAGCAGAGATCTGGACGGGTTCAATGAAAAACTGTTTTTT	CATSRDLDGFNEKLFF
TRBV7-8	medium-sized	TRBJ2-7	-	TGTGCCAGCAGCCGCGAGGGGGGCTCCTACGAGCAGTACTTC	CASSREGGSYEQYF
TRBV19	medium-sized	TRBJ1-2	-	TGTGCCAGTAGCCCCCCCCCCATCATCATGGACGGGCGTGGCTACACCTTC	CASSPPPIIMDGRGYTF
TRBV4-1	medium-sized	TRBJ1-1	-	TGCGCCAGCAGCCCCCTAGGAGATGGCGCTGAAGCTTTCTTT	CASSPLGDGAEAFF
TRBV5-6	large	TRBJ1-1	-	TGTGCCAGCAGCTTGGTACGCAGGGGAGGAAACACTGAAGCTTTCTTT	CASSLVRRGGNTEAFF
TRBV11-2	many	TRBJ1-3	-	TGTGCCAGCAGCGACCGCAGGGTTGCGGGAAACACCATATATTTT	CASSDRRVAGNTIYF
TRBV20-1	-	TRBJ2-7	TRBD2	TGCAGTGCTAGAGACCGAGCGGGGAGCTCCTACGAGCAGTACTTC	CSARDRAGSSYEQYF
TRBV5-1	few	TRBJ2-7	TRBD1	TGCGCCAGCAGCGCAAAACAGGGGGCCCCCTACGAGCAGTACTTC	CASSAKQGAPYEQYF
TRBV18	once	TRBJ1-6	-	TGTGCCAGCTCACCGAACACAGTAGATAATTCACCCCTCCACTTT	CASSPNTVDNSPLHF
TRBV5-1	-	TRBJ1-4	TRBD1	TGCGCCAGCAACTTGGACAGGTTAGGGGAAAAACTGTTTTTT	CASNLDRLGEKLFF
TRBV6-2/TRBV6-3	medium-sized	TRBJ1-1	-	TGTGCCAGCAGTTACCTAATTGACAGGCCCATGGGAGCTTTCTTT	CASSYLIDRPMGAFF
TRBV19	medium-sized	TRBJ1-1	TRBD1	TGTGCCAGTAGCCCTTCCGGGACAGGGGCGACCACTGAAGCTTTCTTT	CASSPSGTGATTEAFF
TRBV20-1	-	TRBJ1-2	-	TGCAGTGCTAGAGGGGTAGAAGCTAACTATGGCTACACCTTC	CSARGVEANYGYTF
TRBV20-1	few	TRBJ2-7	-	TGCAGTGCTAGCTCCGGGACGGCCTCCTACGAGCAGTACTTC	CSASSGTASYEQYF
TRBV20-1	few	TRBJ2-7	-	TGCAGCCTCGAGGGGCAAAAGTCCTACGAGCAGTACTTC	CSLEGQKSYEQYF